This entry features one T cell receptor (beta chain) sequence. The sample belongs to a study of control samples from healthy donors and cancer patients. TCRdb's copy holds only in-frame clones and misses some; the assay was immunoSEQ multiplex PCR. This table has about 410,000 clones, approximately 92% appearing once. The CDR3 spans 16 residues. The junction had 6 bases not matched to a gene; V was cut back by 5 bases and J by 0 bases. Germline-derived CDR1 and CDR2 are MDHEN and SYDVKM. The chain employs TRBV28 and TRBJ2-1, with 8 bases matching TRBD2. The source material was PBMCs. This receptor was obtained from a man in his forties with head and neck cancer. CDR3 coding DNA: TGTGCCAGCAGTCCCCCGGGACTAGACTCCTACAATGAGCAGTTCTTC. It specifies CASSPPGLDSYNEQFF.